This T cell receptor beta chain was documented in a study of beta chain features in type 1 diabetes (dated by TCRdb to 2016 to 2018). Study-wide context: Patients and healthy donors did not differ in mean age, gender distribution, total cell number or subset yield. A total of 100 million to 140 million sorted cells were examined across all samples, and the number of cells per subset was strongly correlated with RNA yield. In the study, TCRB repertoires of sorted circulating CD4+ T cell subsets from recently diagnosed type 1 diabetes patients were compared with those of matched healthy donors. Naive and central memory subsets were obtained from all 30 or so donors, but regulatory and stem cell-like memory subsets were isolated from only 8 patients and roughly 8 healthy donors. The full study reports these points: Naive, central memory and regulatory TCRB repertoires appeared more similar among patients than among healthy donors. Patients with type 1 diabetes made fewer insertions and deleted more nucleotides at VDJ recombination sites, implying thymic rearrangement abnormalities. PCR may preferentially amplify shorter templates, but because patient and control samples were amplified and corrected together, any resulting skew would affect both groups equally. Because cDNA was sequenced instead of genomic DNA, activated cells with high expression could be over-represented, although the groups did not differ in activation or CD3 levels. A moderate but significant shortening of TCRB CDR3 length was observed in type 1 diabetes patients in all four CD4+ subsets. Because the HLA sub-analyses included only small numbers of individuals, any influence of HLA type on TCRB rearrangement was left unresolved.

All of the isolated RNA was reverse transcribed with the High Capacity cDNA Reverse Transcription Kit, so expressed TCRB transcripts were sequenced. Deep immunoSEQ sequencing was applied to naive, central memory and regulatory T cell samples, giving an average of roughly 3.5 million total reads per sample. After sorted cells were lysed in RLT buffer, RNA was extracted with DNase-treated RNeasy Micro or Mini kits, with the choice depending on cell number. Each cell subset was processed on its own to prevent cross-contamination, while patient and healthy donor samples were processed together. Using the immunoSEQ multiplex PCR, TCRB sequences were amplified from cDNA into 87-bp fragments spanning the CDR3 region. The amplicons were sequenced using the Illumina HiSeq platform. Per the original workflow: PCR bias was corrected computationally using synthetic template baselines, and reads within Hamming distance 2 were collapsed, with unmergeable singletons discarded. Reads were aligned to IMGT to assign V, D and J genes, CDR3 length, and insertions or deletions at six rearrangement sites. Within each subset, clonotype counts were normalized to sorted cell number, and only after that were true diversity and Gini coefficients computed with the tcR R package. The overlap coefficient, calculated on TCRB nucleotide sequences, was used to measure repertoire sharing. Out-of-frame TCRB sequences from naive cells were analyzed as a proxy for the pre-selection repertoire. The table was pulled from immuneACCESS by TCRdb, which kept in-frame rearrangements only. Such tables lose some clones; where checked, under half of the loss comes from unresolved V genes, and the rest has no known cause. Clone size and V and J calls were adopted from that table, with D and trimming inferred from the DNA. This sample comprises some 700,000 clones, around 15% of them detected only once. Less than 0.025% of the sample goes to the ten largest clones.

With respect to this clone: Its antigen is still unknown. The sample holds no much larger clone one base away, and base qualities are not on file.

Each donor gave one peripheral blood draw, averaging about 120 mL, which was collected into heparinised tubes. Using a panel that included CD45RO, CCR7, CD25, CD127, CD95 and CD27, naive, central memory, regulatory and stem cell-like memory CD4+ T cells were sorted on a BD FACSAria II. A purity above 95% was achieved for all sorted populations. PBMCs were isolated immediately by Lymphoprep density gradient centrifugation and stained directly without culture. To minimize batch effects, samples were stained and sorted in pairs, one healthy donor with one patient per experiment. CDR1 and CDR2, looked up from the germline V gene, are MNHNS and SASEGT. Counted from cysteine to phenylalanine, this CDR3 has 14 amino acids. The sequence is cut down to CDR3 DNA, 42 bases in frame from base 1. V is shortened by 3 bases, J by 4 bases, and the region joining them spans 12 bases.

The sequence joins TRBV6-1 to TRBJ1-2, and possibly TRBD1, on 5 matching bases. The sequencing sample was made of naive CD4+ T cells from blood. In light of the paper, this sample's cell subset or site label describes: true naive CD4+ T cells. The receptor was derived from a man aged 18 to 29 with type 1 diabetes. The DNA reads as follows: TGTGCCAGCAGTGAGAGGGGCGTCGGCTATGGCTACACCTTC. Protein translation: CASSERGVGYGYTF.